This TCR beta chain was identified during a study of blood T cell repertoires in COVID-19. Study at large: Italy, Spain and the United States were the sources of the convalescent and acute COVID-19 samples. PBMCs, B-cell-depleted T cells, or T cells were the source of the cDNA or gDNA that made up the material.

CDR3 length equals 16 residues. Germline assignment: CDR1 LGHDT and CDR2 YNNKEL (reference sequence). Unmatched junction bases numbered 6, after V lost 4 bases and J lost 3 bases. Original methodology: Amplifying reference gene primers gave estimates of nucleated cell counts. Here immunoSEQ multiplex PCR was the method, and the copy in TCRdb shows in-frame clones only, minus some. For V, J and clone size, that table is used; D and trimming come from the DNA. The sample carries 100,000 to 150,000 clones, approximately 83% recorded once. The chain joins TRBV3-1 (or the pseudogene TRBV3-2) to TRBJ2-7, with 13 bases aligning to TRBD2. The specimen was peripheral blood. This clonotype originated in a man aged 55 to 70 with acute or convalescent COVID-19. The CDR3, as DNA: TGTGCCAGCAGCCCATTGAGACTAGCGGGAGGCTACGAGCAGTACTTC. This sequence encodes CASSPLRLAGGYEQYF.